What follows are 21 T cell receptor beta chains derived from one specimen sequenced in a study of T cells in tumors after PD-1 blockade. Clones were sequenced by immunoSEQ multiplex PCR, and TCRdb holds only the in-frame ones, with some missing. This sample has roughly 13,000 clones, with around 70% found just once. The specimen was tumor tissue, collected after anti-PD-1 treatment. These receptors all stem from a human donor with cutaneous squamous cell carcinoma.

Only one count was recorded for this clone. The V gene is TRBV28, the J gene TRBJ2-2, with a possible D match to TRBD2 (6 bases). V was cut by 4 bases and J by 2 bases, with 11 bases left in between. Germline V gene data show CDR1 as MDHEN and CDR2 as SYDVKM. The CDR3 is made up of 15 amino acids. The CDR3 protein is CASSSSSANTGELFF. The CDR3 region has the DNA TGTGCCAGCAGTTCCTCTAGCGCCAACACCGGGGAGCTGTTTTTT.

This clone was seen only once. V is TRBV7-2 and J is TRBJ2-1, with 10 positions matching TRBD2. Trimming at V came to 0 bases and at J to 1 base, leaving 0 bases not matched to a gene. The length of the CDR3 is 16 residues. From germline, CDR1 is SGHTA and CDR2 FQGNSA. The DNA for the CDR3 is TGTGCCAGCAGCTTAGCTAGCGGGGGGTCCTACAATGAGCAGTTCTTC. Translated: CASSLASGGSYNEQFF. Variable domain in full (rest from reference TRBV7-2 and TRBJ2-1): GAGVSQSPSNKVTEKGKDVELRCDPISGHTALYWYRQSLGQGLEFLIYFQGNSAPDKSGLPSDRFSAERTGGSVSTLTIQRTQQEDSAVYLCASSLASGGSYNEQFFGPGTRLTVL.

By share, this clone ranks as medium-sized (0.01 to 0.1%). The chain uses TRBV30 and TRBJ1-2; the D gene is possibly TRBD1 (5 bases). The germline V and J ends were trimmed by 4 bases and 8 bases, with 20 bases remaining between them. The CDR3 runs to 14 residues. Germline CDR1 and CDR2: GTSNPN and SVGIG (reference sequence). Here the CDR3 reads CAWTMTGLLDGYTF. The CDR3 DNA sequence: TGTGCCTGGACTATGACGGGACTGCTCGACGGCTACACCTTC.

The rearrangement joins TRBV7-2 to TRBJ1-4, with D perhaps TRBD1 (5 bases). V was pared by 5 bases and J by 8 bases, with 21 bases between. The CDR3 covers 16 residues. In germline, CDR1 is SGHTA, CDR2 FQGNSA. The CDR3 region has the DNA TGTGCCAGCAGCAGCACTCGGGGGGTGCTTGGGGAAAAACTGTTTTTT. Translated: CASSSTRGVLGEKLFF.

This clone was observed a handful of times. The limits of the CDR3 on the DNA are not certain, so only TCRdb's listed CDR3 is given. The chain carries TRBV7-8 and TRBJ2-7; the table calls TRBD1, which could not be checked here. The CDR3 is 23 residues long, ends included. Germline V gene lookup returns CDR1 SGHVS and CDR2 FQNEAQ. The chain's CDR3 is CASSLDSSYEQYFGPGSRDEQYF.

The V call is TRBV7-2, the J call TRBJ2-5; no definite D call. This CDR3 is built from 13 residues. Trimming shortened V by 4 bases and J by 2 bases, and 8 bases separated the two germline ends. Germline assignment: CDR1 SGHTA and CDR2 FQGNSA. In DNA form, the CDR3 reads TGTGCCAGCAGCTACCGGGTACAAGAGACCCAGTACTTC. Translation gives CASSYRVQETQYF.

This chain links TRBV5-1 with TRBJ2-5, with a tentative D call TRBD2 (6 bases). V was cut by 3 bases and J by 1 base, with 13 bases left in between. CDR3 length: 15 amino acids. In germline, CDR1 is SGHRS, CDR2 YFSETQ. The CDR3 is CASSSGGSLQETQYF. CDR3 in DNA: TGCGCCAGCAGCTCCGGGGGTAGTCTCCAAGAGACCCAGTACTTC.

The chain couples TRBV6-5 to TRBJ2-3; 7 bases fit TRBD1. With V trimmed by 0 bases and J by 2 bases, 5 bases remained unmatched. The V gene's germline CDR1 is MNHEY and CDR2 SVGAGI. The CDR3 is made up of 16 amino acids. CDR3 coding DNA: TGTGCCAGCAGTTACTCGCCCGGGACAGACACAGATACGCAGTATTTT. Its protein product is CASSYSPGTDTDTQYF.

The chain couples TRBV15 to TRBJ2-1; 11 positions match TRBD1. V trimming: 5 bases; J trimming: 6 bases; junction bases outside the gene matches: 21. This CDR3 comprises 20 residues. Germline CDR1 and CDR2: LNHNV and YYDKDF (reference sequence). The CDR3 nucleotides read TGTGCCACCAGCGCACCCGGGACAGGGGGAGCTGTGGGGGGCCGCAATGAGCAGTTCTTC. As protein: CATSAPGTGGAVGGRNEQFF. Drawing the rest from reference TRBV15 and TRBJ2-1, the complete variable domain is DAMVIQNPRYQVTQFGKPVTLSCSQTLNHNVMYWYQQKSSQAPKLLFHYYDKDFNNEADTPDNFQSRRPNTSFCFLDIRSPGLGDTAMYLCATSAPGTGGAVGGRNEQFFGPGTRLTVL.

The sample holds a few counts of this clone. The chain is built from TRBV9 and TRBJ2-7; 10 bases align to TRBD1. The CDR3 loop spans 16 amino acids. The V gene's germline CDR1 is SGDLS and CDR2 YYNGEE. The ends lost 3 bases at V and 2 bases at J; junction bases unmatched: 8. In nucleotides, the CDR3 is TGTGCCAGCAGCGCGGGAGCGGGGACAGGGGCCTACGAGCAGTACTTC. Translating gives CASSAGAGTGAYEQYF.

V usage is TRBV19 and J usage is TRBJ2-2; D not certain. The CDR3 loop spans 14 amino acids. Germline values: CDR1 LNHDA, CDR2 SQIVND (reference sequence). Trimming pared 3 bases from V and 5 bases from J, leaving 10 bases between. This CDR3 reads CASSIPRRTGELFF. The CDR3, as DNA: TGTGCCAGTAGTATCCCGCGCAGGACCGGGGAGCTGTTTTTT.

V usage is TRBV7-3 and J usage is TRBJ2-2, with D perhaps TRBD2 (6 bases). The V and J ends lost 5 bases and 5 bases respectively, with 18 bases between them. The CDR3 runs to 16 residues. Germline loops: CDR1 SGHTA, CDR2 FQGTGA. CDR3 protein: CASSTVGTRKTGELFF. The CDR3 region has the DNA TGTGCCAGCAGCACAGTCGGGACTCGAAAAACCGGGGAGCTGTTTTTT.

The rearrangement uses TRBV5-4 and TRBJ2-5; D is unresolved. With 1 base removed from V and 1 base from J, the gap between germline ends came to 8 bases. Germline V CDR1 and CDR2: SGHNT, YYREEE (reference sequence). This CDR3 comprises 14 residues. The CDR3 DNA is TGTGCCAGCAGCTTGCCCGGAACCCAAGAGACCCAGTACTTC. Its protein product is CASSLPGTQETQYF.

The chain employs TRBV18 and TRBJ2-5; D perhaps matches TRBD2 (6 bases). The germline gives CDR1 KGHSH, CDR2 LQKENI. Trimming removed 5 bases at V and 5 bases at J, with 18 bases between. The CDR3 is made up of 15 amino acids. For the CDR3, the DNA is TGTGCCAGCTCAAGGCGGGACCTCCTGGGCGAGACCCAGTACTTC. This sequence encodes CASSRRDLLGETQYF.

This clone was recorded only once. J is TRBJ2-5 and V is TRBV9; perhaps TRBD1 as D (8 bases). The CDR3 totals 15 residues. Between the trimmed V and J ends, which lost 3 bases and 5 bases, there was a span of 17 bases. The germline V gene has CDR1 SGDLS and CDR2 YYNGEE. The CDR3 spells CASSAYGQGGETQYF. The DNA for the CDR3 is TGTGCCAGCAGCGCCTACGGACAGGGAGGGGAGACCCAGTACTTC.

V and J are TRBV27 and TRBJ1-2, with 8 bases matching TRBD1. Germline V gene sequence: CDR1 MNHEY, CDR2 SMNVEV (reference sequence). This CDR3 comprises 15 residues. J gave up 4 bases and V 5 bases, and 9 bases lay outside the gene matches. CDR3 sequence reads: CASSTGTGGGYGYTF. For the CDR3, the DNA is TGTGCCAGCAGTACAGGGACAGGCGGCGGCTATGGCTACACCTTC.

This clone is judged medium-sized. The chain employs TRBV4-1 and TRBJ2-5; 7 bases line up with TRBD2. The CDR3 covers 17 residues. The junction had 15 bases not matched to a gene; V was cut back by 4 bases and J by 4 bases. CDR1 and CDR2 (germline): MGHRA, YSYEKL. CDR3 coding DNA: TGCGCCAGCAGCCGGTTCGGGGGAGCGGGACCCGCAGAGACCCAGTACTTC. This translates into CASSRFGGAGPAETQYF.

This clone was found once. The chain couples TRBV15 to TRBJ2-5; 14 bases are a match to TRBD2. J was trimmed by 1 base and V by 1 base; bases with no gene match: 8. The CDR3 runs to 19 residues. The germline gives CDR1 LNHNV, CDR2 YYDKDF (reference sequence). In DNA form, the CDR3 reads TGTGCCACCAGCAGAGCCGGACTAGCGGGAGGTCCCTTCCAAGAGACCCAGTACTTC. Translated, it gives CATSRAGLAGGPFQETQYF.

In its sample, this clone was seen a few times. The gene calls are TRBV7-9 and TRBJ2-1; tentatively, D is TRBD1 or TRBD2 (5 bases each). Germline CDR1 and CDR2: SEHNR and FQNEAQ (reference sequence). This CDR3 contains 11 residues. With 8 bases removed from V and 6 bases from J, the gap between germline ends came to 8 bases. CDR3 nucleotides: TGTGCCAGCGGGGACGGCAATGAGCAGTTCTTC. Amino acids: CASGDGNEQFF.

This rearrangement joins TRBV18 to TRBJ1-2; D is ambiguous. The V gene's germline CDR1 is KGHSH and CDR2 LQKENI. V was trimmed by 3 bases and J by 7 bases, leaving 15 bases between them. The CDR3 runs 14 residues. CDR3 protein: CASSPSDLVTGYTF. The CDR3, as DNA: TGTGCCAGCTCACCCAGCGACCTCGTTACTGGCTACACCTTC.

The chain recombines TRBV2 with TRBJ2-5; D ambiguous. Trimming removed 7 bases from V and 0 bases from J, with 12 bases in between. The CDR3 sequence is 14 residues long. Germline V gene data show CDR1 as SNHLY and CDR2 as FYNNEI. This CDR3 reads CASNQQSDQETQYF. In DNA form, the CDR3 reads TGTGCCAGCAATCAACAATCGGACCAAGAGACCCAGTACTTC.